This T cell receptor (beta chain) originates from a study of shared clonotypes between healthy human individuals. Notes on the study in general: The study drew on few donors, limiting represented genetic and exposure-history diversity. With a few donors compared, 4.5% to 6.5% of naive CD4 clonotypes were shared.

Naive CD45RA+ and memory CD45RA-negative subsets were split from CD4+ cells. Notes on this clone: The antigen is undetermined.

This table comes from immunoSEQ multiplex PCR, and its TCRdb copy is limited to in-frame clones, with some not included. The profile shows roughly 1,600,000 clones, around 98.5% of them singletons. V lost 3 bases to trimming and J lost 2 bases, with 10 bases between them. The CDR3 has 14 residues. Germline-derived CDR1 and CDR2 are LGHNA and YNFKEQ. The specimen was naive CD4+ T cells sorted from blood. The subset denotes: CD45RA+ positively selected. The V gene is TRBV4-2, the J gene TRBJ1-1, with TRBD1 as a possible D gene (5 bases). The source is a man aged 30-40 years in good health. The DNA of the CDR3 is TGTGCCAGCAGCCAGGCGACAGCAAACACTGAAGCTTTCTTT. It is translated as CASSQATANTEAFF.